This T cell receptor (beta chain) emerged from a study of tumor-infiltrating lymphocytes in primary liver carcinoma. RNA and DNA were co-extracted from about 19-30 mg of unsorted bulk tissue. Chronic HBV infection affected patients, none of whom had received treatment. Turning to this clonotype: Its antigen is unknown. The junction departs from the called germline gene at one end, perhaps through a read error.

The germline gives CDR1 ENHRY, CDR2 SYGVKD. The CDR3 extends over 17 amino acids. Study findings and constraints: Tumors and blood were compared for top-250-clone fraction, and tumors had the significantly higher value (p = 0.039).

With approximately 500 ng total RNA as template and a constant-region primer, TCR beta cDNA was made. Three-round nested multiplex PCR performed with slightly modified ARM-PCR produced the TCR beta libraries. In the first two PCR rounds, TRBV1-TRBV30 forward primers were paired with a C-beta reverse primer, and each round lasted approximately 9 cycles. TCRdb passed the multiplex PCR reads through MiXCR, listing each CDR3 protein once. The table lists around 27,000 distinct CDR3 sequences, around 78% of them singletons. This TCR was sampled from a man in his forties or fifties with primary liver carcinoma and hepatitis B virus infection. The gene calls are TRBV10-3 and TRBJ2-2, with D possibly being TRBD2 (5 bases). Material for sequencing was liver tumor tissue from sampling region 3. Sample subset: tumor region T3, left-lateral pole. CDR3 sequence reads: CPIGEFEAGPDTGDLFF. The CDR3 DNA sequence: TGTCCCATCGGTGAGTTCGAAGCCGGGCCAGACACCGGGGATCTGTTTTTT.